This is a list of T cell receptor beta chains from one sample in a study of blood T cell repertoires in COVID-19. Only in-frame clones appear in the TCRdb table, and some are missing; sequencing was by immunoSEQ multiplex PCR. The sample lists under 200,000 clones; 79% were seen once. The sequencing sample was made of peripheral blood. Source of these receptors: a woman aged 40-49 years with COVID-19, enrolled during active disease. Each CDR3 is given with its conserved first and last residue. Each record gives: CDR3 DNA, CDR3 protein, clone size, D gene, J gene, V gene. The D gene is left open where the match is weak. Not every row has a clone size; where given, it reads once, few, many or a size class.

cdr3_nt: TGTGCCAGCAGTGAATTGAGGGGGCGGTCCGGGGAGCTGTTTTTT
cdr3_aa: CASSELRGRSGELFF
clone_size: -
d_call: TRBD1
j_call: TRBJ2-2
v_call: TRBV25-1

cdr3_nt: TGTGCCAGCAGTCTCAGCCTCTTGTCGGGGGGCTTAAGTGAGCAGTTCTTC
cdr3_aa: CASSLSLLSGGLSEQFF
clone_size: -
d_call: -
j_call: TRBJ2-1
v_call: TRBV6-6

cdr3_nt: TGTGCCAGCAGCCAAGGCACGGGGACAAGACATAATCAGCCCCAGCATTTT
cdr3_aa: CASSQGTGTRHNQPQHF
clone_size: -
d_call: -
j_call: TRBJ1-5
v_call: TRBV3-1/TRBV3-2

cdr3_nt: TGTGCCAGCAGTTGGACAGGGACCGGGGAGCTGTTTTTT
cdr3_aa: CASSWTGTGELFF
clone_size: -
d_call: TRBD1
j_call: TRBJ2-2
v_call: TRBV27

cdr3_nt: TGTGCCAGTAGTATATACGGGCAGGGATCTGAAAAACTGTTTTTT
cdr3_aa: CASSIYGQGSEKLFF
clone_size: -
d_call: -
j_call: TRBJ1-4
v_call: TRBV19

cdr3_nt: TGTGCCAGCTCACCGCGGACAGGGGAAGAGACCCAGTACTTC
cdr3_aa: CASSPRTGEETQYF
clone_size: -
d_call: TRBD1
j_call: TRBJ2-5
v_call: TRBV18

cdr3_nt: TGTGCCAGTAGTATTCGTCTCGGGACAGCTAACACTGAAGCTTTCTTT
cdr3_aa: CASSIRLGTANTEAFF
clone_size: few
d_call: TRBD1
j_call: TRBJ1-1
v_call: TRBV19

cdr3_nt: TGTGCCAGCAGCCTCTCAGGGGGTAGTGGGGCCAACGTCCTGACTTTC
cdr3_aa: CASSLSGGSGANVLTF
clone_size: few
d_call: TRBD1
j_call: TRBJ2-6
v_call: TRBV7-3

cdr3_nt: TGTGCCAGCAGCCCGTTCTTCGAGACCCAGTACTTC
cdr3_aa: CASSPFFETQYF
clone_size: -
d_call: -
j_call: TRBJ2-5
v_call: TRBV6-2/TRBV6-3

cdr3_nt: TGTGCCAGCAGCCAAGAGATGAGGAAACTGTTTTTT
cdr3_aa: CASSQEMRKLFF
clone_size: -
d_call: -
j_call: TRBJ1-4
v_call: TRBV3-1/TRBV3-2

cdr3_nt: TGCGCCAGCAGCCCGGGACTAGCGGGGGAGACAGATACGCAGTATTTT
cdr3_aa: CASSPGLAGETDTQYF
clone_size: -
d_call: TRBD2
j_call: TRBJ2-3
v_call: TRBV5-1

cdr3_nt: TGTGCCAGCAGCTTGGAGGTCCCTAGCGGGAGATACGGGGGCACCGGGGAGCTGTTTTTT
cdr3_aa: CASSLEVPSGRYGGTGELFF
clone_size: -
d_call: TRBD2
j_call: TRBJ2-2
v_call: TRBV5-4

cdr3_nt: TGTGCCAGCAGCTTCGGACTAGCTGGGGAGCAGTACTTC
cdr3_aa: CASSFGLAGEQYF
clone_size: -
d_call: TRBD2
j_call: TRBJ2-7
v_call: TRBV7-2

cdr3_nt: TGCGCCAGCAGCTCCGGACCTTGGGGCACTGGAAACACCATATATTTT
cdr3_aa: CASSSGPWGTGNTIYF
clone_size: -
d_call: -
j_call: TRBJ1-3
v_call: TRBV5-1

cdr3_nt: TGTGCCAGCAGCCAGGGGAGCGGGGGGCCGCTGGCTAGGACCCAGTACTTC
cdr3_aa: CASSQGSGGPLARTQYF
clone_size: -
d_call: TRBD2
j_call: TRBJ2-5
v_call: TRBV7-2

cdr3_nt: TGTGCCAGCAGCCATGGGAGGGTAGGCTACGAGCAGTACTTC
cdr3_aa: CASSHGRVGYEQYF
clone_size: -
d_call: TRBD2
j_call: TRBJ2-7
v_call: TRBV4-2

cdr3_nt: TGTGCCAGCACTCCAACCCAAGGGGGATACACTGAAGCTTTCTTT
cdr3_aa: CASTPTQGGYTEAFF
clone_size: few
d_call: -
j_call: TRBJ1-1
v_call: TRBV6-5

cdr3_nt: TGTGCCAGCAGCTTGACGTCAGGATACTCCATGAACACTGAAGCTTTCTTT
cdr3_aa: CASSLTSGYSMNTEAFF
clone_size: few
d_call: -
j_call: TRBJ1-1
v_call: TRBV7-8

cdr3_nt: TGCGCCAGCAGCTTACCCATAGCGGGGGGGCCCAGTAATGAGCAGTTCTTC
cdr3_aa: CASSLPIAGGPSNEQFF
clone_size: once
d_call: TRBD2
j_call: TRBJ2-1
v_call: TRBV5-1

cdr3_nt: TGTGCCAGCAGTTACAGCGCAGGGATGAATGGCTACACCTTC
cdr3_aa: CASSYSAGMNGYTF
clone_size: -
d_call: -
j_call: TRBJ1-2
v_call: TRBV6-5

cdr3_nt: TGTGCCAGCAGCCAGATTACTGTCGGGGGCACTGAAGCTTTCTTT
cdr3_aa: CASSQITVGGTEAFF
clone_size: -
d_call: -
j_call: TRBJ1-1
v_call: TRBV5-4

cdr3_nt: TGTGCCTGGAGGGAATTACAGGGAGATTTCTACAATGAGCAGTTCTTC
cdr3_aa: CAWRELQGDFYNEQFF
clone_size: -
d_call: -
j_call: TRBJ2-1
v_call: TRBV30

cdr3_nt: TGTGCCACCAGTGATCGGGCAGGGAGGGCAGATACGCAGTATTTT
cdr3_aa: CATSDRAGRADTQYF
clone_size: -
d_call: TRBD2
j_call: TRBJ2-3
v_call: TRBV24-1

cdr3_nt: TGTGCCAGCAGTGACGGAGGGAGGGGTGAAGCTTTCTTT
cdr3_aa: CASSDGGRGEAFF
clone_size: -
d_call: -
j_call: TRBJ1-1
v_call: TRBV2

cdr3_nt: TGTGCCAGCAGCACCTTAATACAGGGGAGCACAGATACGCAGTATTTT
cdr3_aa: CASSTLIQGSTDTQYF
clone_size: -
d_call: -
j_call: TRBJ2-3
v_call: TRBV21-1

cdr3_nt: TGTGCCATCAGCCTGACAGGAAAGGCTGACGGCTACACCTTC
cdr3_aa: CAISLTGKADGYTF
clone_size: -
d_call: -
j_call: TRBJ1-2
v_call: TRBV10-3

cdr3_nt: TGCAGTGCTAGTCTTAATTCCTGGGGGGATTTTAGTCAGCCCCAGCATTTT
cdr3_aa: CSASLNSWGDFSQPQHF
clone_size: -
d_call: -
j_call: TRBJ1-5
v_call: TRBV20-1